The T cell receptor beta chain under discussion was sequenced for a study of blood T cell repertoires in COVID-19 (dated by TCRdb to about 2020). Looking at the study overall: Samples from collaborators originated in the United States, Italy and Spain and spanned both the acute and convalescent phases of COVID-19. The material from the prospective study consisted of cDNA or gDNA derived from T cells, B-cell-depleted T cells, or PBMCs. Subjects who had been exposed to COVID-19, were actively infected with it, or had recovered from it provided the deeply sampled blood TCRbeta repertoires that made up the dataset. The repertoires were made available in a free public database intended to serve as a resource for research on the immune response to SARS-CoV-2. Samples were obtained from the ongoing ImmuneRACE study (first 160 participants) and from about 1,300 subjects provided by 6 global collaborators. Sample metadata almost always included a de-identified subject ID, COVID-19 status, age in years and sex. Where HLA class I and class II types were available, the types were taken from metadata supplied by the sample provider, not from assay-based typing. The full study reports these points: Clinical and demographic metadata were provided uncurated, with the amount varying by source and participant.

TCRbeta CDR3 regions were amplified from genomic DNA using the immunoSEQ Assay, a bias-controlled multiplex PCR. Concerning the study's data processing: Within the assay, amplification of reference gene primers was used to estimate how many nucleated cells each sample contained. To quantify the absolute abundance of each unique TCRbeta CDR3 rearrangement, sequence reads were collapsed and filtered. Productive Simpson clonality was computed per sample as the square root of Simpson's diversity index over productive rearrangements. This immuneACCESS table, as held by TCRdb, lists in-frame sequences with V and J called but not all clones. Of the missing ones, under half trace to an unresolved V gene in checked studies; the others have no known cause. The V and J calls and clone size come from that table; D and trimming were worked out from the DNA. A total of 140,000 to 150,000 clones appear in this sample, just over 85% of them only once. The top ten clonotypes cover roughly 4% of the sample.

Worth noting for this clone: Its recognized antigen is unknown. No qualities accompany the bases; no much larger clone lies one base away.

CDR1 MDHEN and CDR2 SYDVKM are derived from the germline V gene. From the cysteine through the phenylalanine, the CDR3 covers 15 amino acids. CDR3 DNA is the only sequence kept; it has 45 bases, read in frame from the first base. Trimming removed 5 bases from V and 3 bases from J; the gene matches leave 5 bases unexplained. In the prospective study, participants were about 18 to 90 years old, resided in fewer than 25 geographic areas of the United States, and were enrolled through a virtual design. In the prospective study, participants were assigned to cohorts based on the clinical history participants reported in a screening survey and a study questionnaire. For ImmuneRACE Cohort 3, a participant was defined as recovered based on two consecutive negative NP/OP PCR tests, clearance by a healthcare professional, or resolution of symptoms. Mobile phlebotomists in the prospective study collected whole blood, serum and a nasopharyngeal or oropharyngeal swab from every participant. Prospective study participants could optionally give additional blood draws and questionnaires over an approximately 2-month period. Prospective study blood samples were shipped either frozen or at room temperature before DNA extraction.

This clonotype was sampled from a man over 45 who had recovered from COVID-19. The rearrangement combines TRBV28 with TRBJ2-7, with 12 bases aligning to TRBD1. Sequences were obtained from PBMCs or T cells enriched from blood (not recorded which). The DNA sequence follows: TGTGCCAGCAGTCTTGGGACAGGGGGCTTCTACGAGCAGTACTTC. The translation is CASSLGTGGFYEQYF.